This TCR beta chain was sequenced during a study of patients and donors after allogeneic stem cell transplantation. Germline V gives CDR1 MNHEY, CDR2 SVGEGT. The CDR3 has 13 amino acids. A single record per CDR3 protein comes from TCRdb applying MiXCR to the RT-PCR reads. Of about 400,000 distinct CDR3 sequences detected, 16% appear once; the ten largest clones hold around 7.9%. This clonotype was recorded a few times. A read error may account for a junction end that differs from germline. The receptor was isolated from a human donor who was either an allogeneic HSCT recipient or a stem cell or donor lymphocyte infusion donor (not recorded which). It is not recorded whose cells these are; they may come from a transplant donor. V and J are TRBV6-2 or TRBV6-3 and TRBJ2-1; D may be TRBD2 (6 bases). Material: blood, either unsorted or a sorted T cell fraction (not recorded which). This CDR3 is CASNYGGSNEQFF. Here the CDR3 DNA reads TGTGCCAGCAATTACGGGGGATCTAATGAGCAGTTCTTC.